The rows below give T cell receptor beta chains drawn from one sample of a study of cytomegalovirus exposure and HLA in healthy donors. The method was immunoSEQ multiplex PCR; TCRdb's version includes in-frame clones alone and lacks a portion of them. Of fewer than 300,000 clones listed, 86% are singletons. The sequenced material came from PBMCs. These receptor sequences come from a man in his forties in good health and CMV-seropositive. CDR3s include the opening cysteine and the closing phenylalanine or tryptophan. Fields, in order: V gene, clone size, D gene, J gene, CDR3 DNA, CDR3 protein. D genes are given only for firm matches. Part of the rows lack a size; the others show once, few, many or a class for expanded clones.

>TRBV6-4|once|NA|TRBJ2-7
TGTGCCAGCAGTGAAAAACACCTCGAGCAGTACTTC
CASSEKHLEQYF
>TRBV21-1|NA|NA|TRBJ2-7
TGTGCCAGCAGCAAAGACAGGACAGGGGGCAGGGAGCAGTACTTC
CASSKDRTGGREQYF
>TRBV5-1|NA|TRBD2|TRBJ2-2
TGCGCCAGCAGTCCCGGGACTAGCGGGAACACCGGGGAGCTGTTTTTT
CASSPGTSGNTGELFF
>TRBV7-2|NA|TRBD1|TRBJ1-2
TGTGCCAGCAGCTTAGGACAGGGGGGTCACTATGGCTACACCTTC
CASSLGQGGHYGYTF
>TRBV19|NA|TRBD1|TRBJ2-7
TGTGCCAGTAGTCTCACAGGGGCTGCCTCCTACGAGCAGTACTTC
CASSLTGAASYEQYF
>TRBV18|NA|TRBD2|TRBJ2-1
TGTGCCAGTTCCAGACTAGCGGGAAGCAATGAGCAGTTCTTC
CASSRLAGSNEQFF
>TRBV7-9|NA|TRBD1|TRBJ2-6
TGTTCCAGCAGCTTAGGCCAGGGGGCGCATTATGGGGCCAACGTCCTGACTTTC
CSSSLGQGAHYGANVLTF
>TRBV7-3|NA|TRBD1|TRBJ2-1
TGTGCCAGCAGCCGGGACAGGGGTACAAATGAGCAGTTCTTC
CASSRDRGTNEQFF
>TRBV7-8|NA|TRBD1|TRBJ1-3
TGTGCCAGCAGCTTAGGCGGCAGGGGGACTGGAAACACCATATATTTT
CASSLGGRGTGNTIYF
>TRBV6-6|few|NA|TRBJ1-4
TGTGCCAGCAGTTACCGTATTAATGAAAAACTGTTTTTT
CASSYRINEKLFF
>TRBV7-9|NA|NA|TRBJ2-1
TGTGCCAGCAGCCCGAATGAGCAGTTCTTC
CASSPNEQFF
>TRBV11-2|NA|TRBD1|TRBJ2-5
TGTGCCAGCAGTCCCGACAGGGGGCTGGAGACCCAGTACTTC
CASSPDRGLETQYF
>TRBV7-3|NA|TRBD1|TRBJ2-2
TGTGCCAGCAGGCGGGACAGGGCGGGCGGGGAGCTGTTTTTT
CASRRDRAGGELFF
>TRBV29-1|NA|NA|TRBJ2-1
TGCAGCACGAACAGGGGCATCGGAGCGGGAGAATCCTCCTACAATGAGCAGTTCTTC
CSTNRGIGAGESSYNEQFF
>TRBV9|once|TRBD2|TRBJ2-5
TGTGCCAGCAGCGTAGCTACCGGGACCCGGGGGGAGGAGACCCAGTACTTC
CASSVATGTRGEETQYF
>TRBV27|NA|TRBD1|TRBJ2-3
TGTGCCAGCAGTTTCTCCGGGACAGGGGCCTCTAATACGCAGTATTTT
CASSFSGTGASNTQYF
>TRBV27|NA|TRBD1|TRBJ1-1
TGTGCCAGCAGTTTAGGGACAGTCGGGGGTGAAGCTTTCTTT
CASSLGTVGGEAFF
>TRBV6-4|NA|TRBD2|TRBJ2-1
TGTGCCAGCAGTGAACTAGCGGGAGTGATCAATGAGCAGTTCTTC
CASSELAGVINEQFF
>TRBV9|NA|TRBD1|TRBJ1-5
TGTGCCAGCAGCGTAAGGGAGGGGACAGGGGTCAATCAGCCCCAGCATTTT
CASSVREGTGVNQPQHF
>TRBV7-6|NA|TRBD1|TRBJ2-5
TGTGCCAGCAGCTCGACCGGGACAGTGGTTGAGACCCAGTACTTC
CASSSTGTVVETQYF
>TRBV10-3|NA|NA|TRBJ2-7
TGTGCCATCAGCCAACAGGACAATTCCTACGAGCAGTACTTC
CAISQQDNSYEQYF
>TRBV9|once|TRBD2|TRBJ2-7
TGTGCCAGCAGCGTAACTAGCGGGGGTCCTGAGCAGTACTTC
CASSVTSGGPEQYF
>TRBV9|NA|NA|TRBJ2-7
TGTGCCAGCAGCTCACCGGACAGCCCTTACGAGCAGTACTTC
CASSSPDSPYEQYF
>TRBV11-2|once|NA|TRBJ2-6
TGTGCCAGCAGTACTCCCTCTGGGGCCAACGTCCTGACTTTC
CASSTPSGANVLTF
>TRBV11-2|NA|TRBD2|TRBJ2-1
TGTGCCAGCAGCCCTCGGACTAGCGGGAGCTCCTACAATGAGCAGTTCTTC
CASSPRTSGSSYNEQFF
>TRBV19|once|NA|TRBJ2-1
TGTGCCAGTAGTATAGTGGGTAGCGGTAATGAGCAGTTCTTC
CASSIVGSGNEQFF
>TRBV7-3|NA|TRBD2|TRBJ2-7
TGTGCCAGCAGCCCAACCGCTAGCGGGAGTCTCGACGAGCAGTACTTC
CASSPTASGSLDEQYF
>TRBV18|NA|TRBD1|TRBJ2-1
TGTGCCAGCTCATGGGGACAGTACAATGAGCAGTTCTTC
CASSWGQYNEQFF
>TRBV11-2|NA|NA|TRBJ1-1
TGTGCCAGCAGCTTAGTACTGATGAACACTGAAGCTTTCTTT
CASSLVLMNTEAFF